This is a list of T cell receptor beta chains from one sample in a study of blood T cell repertoires in COVID-19. Using immunoSEQ multiplex PCR, the repertoire was profiled, and TCRdb retains in-frame clones only, with some absent. The table lists roughly 280,000 clones, approximately 86% of them singletons. Sample: peripheral blood. These receptors were obtained from a man aged 25 to 45 with active or convalescent COVID-19. Each CDR3 is given without its conserved first and last residue.

J gene: TRBJ2-1; V gene: TRBV6-5; CDR3 protein: ASSYSAGGGVQF
J gene: TRBJ2-1; V gene: TRBV30; CDR3 protein: AWEGRRGYNEQF
J gene: TRBJ2-1; V gene: TRBV11-3; CDR3 protein: ASSLVGGLYNEQF
J gene: TRBJ2-1; V gene: TRBV29-1; CDR3 protein: SVVELAGGYNEQF
J gene: TRBJ2-7; V gene: TRBV10-3; CDR3 protein: AIRDRDLYEQY
J gene: TRBJ2-3; V gene: TRBV7-8; CDR3 protein: ASSLAAGAGDTQY
J gene: TRBJ1-5; V gene: TRBV19; CDR3 protein: ASSTKPDSKHYQAQH
J gene: TRBJ2-7; V gene: TRBV6-6; CDR3 protein: ASSYSGQGYEQY
J gene: TRBJ1-1; V gene: TRBV4-3; CDR3 protein: ASSHPGQGAETEAF
J gene: TRBJ2-3; V gene: TRBV7-2; CDR3 protein: ASSLGNSFTDTQY
J gene: TRBJ1-4; V gene: TRBV6-5; CDR3 protein: ASSDRVEEKLF
J gene: TRBJ2-5; V gene: TRBV5-1; CDR3 protein: ASSRGAGGLETQY
J gene: TRBJ2-5; V gene: TRBV9; CDR3 protein: ASSAGAIQETQY
J gene: TRBJ2-7; V gene: TRBV5-6; CDR3 protein: ASSPLYRGALDEQY
J gene: TRBJ2-7; V gene: TRBV11-2; CDR3 protein: ASSFGDSYEQY
J gene: TRBJ2-3; V gene: TRBV5-4; CDR3 protein: ASSLWDSSTDTQY
J gene: TRBJ2-7; V gene: TRBV6-6; CDR3 protein: ASRRGQEQKEY
J gene: TRBJ1-1; V gene: TRBV5-1; CDR3 protein: ASSLVVGPLQGANTEAF
J gene: TRBJ1-1; V gene: TRBV11-1; CDR3 protein: ASSLVTGGWAF
J gene: TRBJ1-1; V gene: TRBV29-1; CDR3 protein: SVPEGWGTEAF
J gene: TRBJ2-7; V gene: TRBV6-6; CDR3 protein: ASSRGGTSSYEQY
J gene: TRBJ1-1; V gene: TRBV2; CDR3 protein: ASSALHWQGDTEAF
J gene: TRBJ1-4; V gene: TRBV5-5; CDR3 protein: ASSSLTGGNEKLF
J gene: TRBJ1-3; V gene: TRBV4-2; CDR3 protein: ASRLDTDSGNTIY
J gene: TRBJ2-1; V gene: TRBV7-6; CDR3 protein: ASSGRQGPGDEQF
J gene: TRBJ1-2; V gene: TRBV9; CDR3 protein: ASSGGAAPSNYGYT
J gene: TRBJ1-2; V gene: TRBV9; CDR3 protein: ASSPGQGFSGYT
J gene: TRBJ1-5; V gene: TRBV11-2; CDR3 protein: ASSPRVGRQGPQH
J gene: TRBJ1-2; V gene: TRBV7-9; CDR3 protein: ASSLFRGTEGYT
J gene: TRBJ2-3; V gene: TRBV5-1; CDR3 protein: ASSFGLAGAASTDTQY
J gene: TRBJ1-2; V gene: TRBV5-8; CDR3 protein: ASSFGQGAQYGYT
J gene: TRBJ1-2; V gene: TRBV11-2; CDR3 protein: ASSLIQGAYGYT
J gene: TRBJ1-1; V gene: TRBV19; CDR3 protein: ASSIGGRLANTEAF
J gene: TRBJ2-1; V gene: TRBV7-3; CDR3 protein: ASSLDSNEQF
J gene: TRBJ2-5; V gene: TRBV15; CDR3 protein: ATSRPEGPQNKY
J gene: TRBJ1-1; V gene: TRBV12-3/TRBV12-4; CDR3 protein: ASRGRTEAF
J gene: TRBJ2-7; V gene: TRBV12-3/TRBV12-4; CDR3 protein: ASRPDRGYEQY